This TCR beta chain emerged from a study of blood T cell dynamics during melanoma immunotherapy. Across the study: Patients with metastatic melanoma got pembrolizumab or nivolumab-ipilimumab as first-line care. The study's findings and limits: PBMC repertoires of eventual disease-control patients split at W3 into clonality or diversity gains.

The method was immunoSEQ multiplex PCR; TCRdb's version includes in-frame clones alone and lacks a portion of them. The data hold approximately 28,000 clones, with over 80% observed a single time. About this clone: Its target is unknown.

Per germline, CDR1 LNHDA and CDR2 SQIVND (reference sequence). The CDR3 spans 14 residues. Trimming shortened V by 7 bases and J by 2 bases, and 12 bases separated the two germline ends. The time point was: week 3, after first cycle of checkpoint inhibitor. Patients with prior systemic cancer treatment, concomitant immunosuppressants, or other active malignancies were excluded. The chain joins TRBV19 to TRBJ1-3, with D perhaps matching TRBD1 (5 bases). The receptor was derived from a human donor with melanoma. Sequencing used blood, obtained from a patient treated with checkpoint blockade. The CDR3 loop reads CASTPGRTGNTIYF. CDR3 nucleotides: TGTGCCAGTACCCCGGGACGGACTGGAAACACCATATATTTT.